This T cell receptor beta chain derives from a study of T cells in Graves' hyperthyroidism and ophthalmopathy. This CDR3 is 19 amino acids long. With 0 bases clipped from V and 0 bases from J, the junction kept 10 bases outside the gene matches. Looked up from germline, CDR1 is SGHNT and CDR2 is YYREEE (reference sequence). Authors of the study amplified TCR beta CDR3 regions from RNA transcripts. When the TCR CDR3 underwent first-round RT-PCR, the HTBI primer set was used. Using its own MiXCR run on the multiplex PCR reads, TCRdb lists one record per CDR3 protein. This sample yields about 360,000 distinct CDR3 sequences, of which around a sixth are seen a single time; 28% belongs to the top ten.

V and J are TRBV5-4 and TRBJ2-7, with TRBD2 matching over 12 bases. This sequence originates from a woman between 18 and 30 years old with Graves' hyperthyroidism that later progressed to Graves' ophthalmopathy. Specimen: blood. The DNA for the CDR3 is TGTGCCAGCAGCTTGGGGTCTAGCGGGAGGGCCGGGGGCTCCTACGAGCAGTACTTC. The encoded protein is CASSLGSSGRAGGSYEQYF.